This T cell receptor (beta chain) was retrieved from a study of shared clonotypes between healthy human individuals. This clone has just a few counts. The antigen is unknown. Genomic DNA of every subset was divided equally among multiple immunoSEQ plates. In the sorted-subset replicate PCRs, 200 ng DNA, 29,000 or so T cell genomes, was used. The method was immunoSEQ multiplex PCR; TCRdb's version includes in-frame clones alone and lacks a portion of them. The sample comprises fewer than 850,000 clones, around 91% of which are singletons, and more than 30% rests with the top ten. Findings and caveats of the study: Researchers found naive subsets generally carried larger estimated richness than memory subsets.

The TCR comes from a man aged 18 to 30 in good health. Some clones in this sample may be carry-over from other donors' samples. Sequenced: memory CD8+ T cells from PBMCs. Subset denoted: CD45RO+ cells pooled with CCR7-negative TemRA cells.

The DNA for the CDR3 is TGTGCCAGCAGTTACAGGGGACAGGGGGCCTACGAGCAGTACTTC. This codes for CASSYRGQGAYEQYF. This chain uses TRBV6-5 with TRBJ2-7; 11 positions match TRBD1. The CDR3 runs 15 residues. The germline gives CDR1 MNHEY, CDR2 SVGAGI. V dropped 2 bases and J dropped 2; count of bases not matched to a gene: 2.